The clone carrying this TCR beta chain was seen a few times. Its cognate antigen is unknown. Among all donors, each was a healthy Caucasian. This sample was taken from a study of identical twins. This CDR3 spans 17 amino acids. Germline CDR1 is SGDLS and CDR2 is YYNGEE. With 5 bases removed from V and 1 base from J, the gap between germline ends came to 19 bases. General study results and limits: Researchers caution that invariant MAIT and iNKT cells could partly confound zero-insertion analyses.

TCRdb itself ran the 5' RACE reads through MiXCR, one entry per CDR3 protein. The sample carries 1.5 million or so distinct CDR3 sequences, under 35% recorded once. This TCR was sampled from a newborn girl in good health. The sequencing sample was made of cord blood. The chain is built from TRBV9 and TRBJ2-1, with D maybe TRBD2 (5 bases). CDR3 in amino acids: CASSPRDTTPSYNEQFF. DNA for the CDR3: TGTGCCAGCAGTCCGAGGGATACGACGCCATCCTACAATGAGCAGTTCTTC.